One sample yielded the 27 T cell receptor beta chains listed below, sequenced in a study of CXCR3-negative and CXCR3-positive naive CD8 T cells (dated by TCRdb to about 2019). No antigen has been identified for these receptors. Sequencing was performed on a NextSeq 550. The Human TCR Profiling Kit (MiLaboratory) was used to make UMI-labeled 5' RACE TRB cDNA libraries. TCRdb reprocessed the public reads and reports one entry per CDR3 protein sequence, without DNA. For this sample, the table gives about 84,000 distinct CDR3 sequences. Jointly, the top ten make up about 0.62% of the sample. Results and caveats for the whole study, not just this receptor: Compared with CXCR3-negative naive cells, CXCR3-positive naive cells had TRB CDR3s with higher hydrophobicity (lower Kidera factor 4), lower energy, and higher strength and volume indices.

Sequenced material: naive CXCR3+ CD8+ T cells from blood. The cell subset or site label for this specimen denotes: CD45RO-CCR7+CD27+CD95- naive CD8+ T cells expressing CXCR3 (TNR3+). These receptors were obtained from a human donor in good health. Some clones in this sample may be carry-over from other donors' samples.

J is TRBJ1-5 and V is TRBV12-3 or TRBV12-4. This CDR3 is built from 14 residues. The CDR3 spells CASSLGGLNQPQHF.

V and J are TRBV5-1 and TRBJ2-2; no DNA is available, so the TRBD1 call from TCRdb remains unchecked. Germline V CDR1 and CDR2: SGHRS, YFSETQ. The CDR3 has 17 residues. CDR3 loop: CASSLAHGYGGTGELFF.

The rearrangement links TRBV7-6 to TRBJ1-1. The length of the CDR3 is 12 residues. Germline values: CDR1 SGHVS, CDR2 FNYEAQ. The CDR3 region is CASSKAGTEAFF.

The chain employs TRBV6-5 and TRBJ1-1. Germline-derived CDR1 and CDR2 are MNHEY and SVGAGI. The CDR3 sequence is 13 residues long. CDR3 region: CASSYGHHTEAFF.

The chain uses TRBV4-3 and TRBJ2-6. The CDR3 is made up of 14 amino acids. Germline assignment: CDR1 LGHNA and CDR2 YSLEER. CDR3: CASSPGPGANVLTF.

This chain connects TRBV5-5 to TRBJ2-1. The CDR3 sequence is 12 residues long. Germline CDR1 reads SGHKS; CDR2 reads YYEKEE (reference sequence). The CDR3 region is CASSFVGHEQFF.

The chain links TRBV7-3 to TRBJ2-7. Looked up from germline, CDR1 is SGHTA and CDR2 is FQGTGA. The CDR3 length is 13 residues. CDR3 residues: CASSLGVSYEQYF.

The gene calls are TRBV20-1 and TRBJ2-7; the D call from TCRdb, TRBD1, cannot be confirmed without DNA. Germline-derived CDR1 and CDR2 are DFQATT and SNEGSKA (reference sequence). This CDR3 is 13 amino acids long. The CDR3 spells CSAPPGETYEQYF.

This chain links TRBV5-1 with TRBJ1-2; as DNA is missing, the TRBD1 call by TCRdb cannot be tested. There are 13 residues in the CDR3. Per the germline V gene, CDR1 is SGHRS and CDR2 is YFSETQ. The CDR3 here is CASGDRGPRGYTF. Combining the CDR3 with reference TRBV5-1 and TRBJ1-2 gives the whole variable domain KAGVTQTPRYLIKTRGQQVTLSCSPISGHRSVSWYQQTPGQGLQFLFEYFSETQRNKGNFPGRFSGRQFSNSRSEMNVSTLELGDSALYLCASGDRGPRGYTFGSGTRLTVV.

The V and J genes are TRBV10-3 and TRBJ1-4; TCRdb returns TRBD1, unconfirmable since there is no DNA. The V gene's germline CDR1 is ENHRY and CDR2 SYGVKD. The CDR3 length is 19 residues. CDR3 sequence: CAISESRTELEGTNEKLFF.

The gene calls are TRBV29-1 and TRBJ2-1; checking the TCRdb D call of TRBD1 is not possible without DNA. CDR1 is SQVTM, CDR2 ANQGSEA, per germline. The CDR3 length is 12 residues. CDR3 loop: CSVRPREWEQFF.

The V and J genes are TRBV10-1 and TRBJ1-1; without DNA, the TCRdb call of TRBD1 cannot be checked. The CDR3 consists of 13 residues. CDR1 is WNHNN, CDR2 SYGVQD, per germline (reference sequence). This CDR3 reads CASRIQATTEAFF.

The chain combines TRBV6-6 with TRBJ1-6. Germline V gene sequence: CDR1 MNHNY, CDR2 SVGAGI (reference sequence). The CDR3 is made up of 13 amino acids. CDR3 loop: CVSRDPYNSPLHF.

The rearrangement joins TRBV7-9 to TRBJ2-1; TCRdb calls TRBD1, which cannot be checked without DNA. CDR1 is SEHNR, CDR2 FQNEAQ, per germline (reference sequence). The CDR3 runs to 16 residues. The CDR3 spells CASSPVRAGSYNEQFF.

The V call is TRBV9, the J call TRBJ2-4; TCRdb proposes TRBD1, but this gene call is untestable without DNA. The germline CDR1 and CDR2 sequences are SGDLS and YYNGEE. The CDR3 has 14 residues. CDR3: CASSDAGQGDIQYF.

This chain links TRBV13 with TRBJ2-3; the D gene TCRdb calls, TRBD2, cannot be checked with no DNA. This CDR3 comprises 15 residues. Per germline, CDR1 PRHDT and CDR2 FYEKMQ (reference sequence). CDR3 in amino acids: CASSPSGSQGDTQYF.

The chain uses TRBV6-6 and TRBJ2-7; TCRdb's assignment of TRBD2 cannot be checked, as there is no DNA. The CDR3 sequence is 15 residues long. The germline CDR1 and CDR2 sequences are MNHNY and SVGAGI (reference sequence). The CDR3 here is CASSSLEGRGNEQYF.

V is TRBV4-2 and J is TRBJ2-7. Germline lookup yields CDR1 LGHNA and CDR2 YNFKEQ. The CDR3 runs to 13 residues. The CDR3 protein is CASSQGYGYEQYF.

V usage is TRBV19 and J usage is TRBJ1-5; no DNA is available, so the TRBD1 call from TCRdb remains unchecked. Germline V CDR1 and CDR2: LNHDA, SQIVND (reference sequence). The CDR3 length is 14 residues. This CDR3 reads CASSIPPGGQPQHF.

The chain is built from TRBV15 and TRBJ2-7; the D call of TRBD1 rests on TCRdb alone, since no DNA is present to check it. Per the germline V gene, CDR1 is LNHNV and CDR2 is YYDKDF (reference sequence). CDR3 length equals 13 residues. The CDR3 protein is CATSGGGSYEQYF.

The rearrangement joins TRBV6-1 to TRBJ2-1; TCRdb selects TRBD1, and the lack of DNA leaves this call unchecked. The V gene's germline CDR1 is MNHNS and CDR2 SASEGT. The CDR3 is 17 residues long. This chain's CDR3 is CASRRLQGAITNNEQFF.

The chain employs TRBV3-1 and TRBJ2-5; the D gene TCRdb calls, TRBD2, cannot be checked with no DNA. This CDR3 is 16 amino acids long. Germline assignment: CDR1 LGHDT and CDR2 YNNKEL (reference sequence). The CDR3 is CASSQERRGDQETQYF.

This chain's CDR3 is CASSFGDLNEQFF. The chain uses TRBV28 and TRBJ2-1. Germline values: CDR1 MDHEN, CDR2 SYDVKM. CDR3 length: 13 amino acids.

V and J are TRBV20-1 and TRBJ2-2; the D call of TRBD1 rests on TCRdb alone, since no DNA is present to check it. CDR3 length equals 15 residues. Germline V gene sequence: CDR1 DFQATT, CDR2 SNEGSKA (reference sequence). This chain's CDR3 is CSATTPTRGTGELFF.

The gene calls are TRBV11-2 and TRBJ2-3. The CDR3 spans 12 residues. Germline CDR1 and CDR2: SGHAT and FQNNGV. CDR3 protein: CASGLALDTQYF.

The gene calls are TRBV5-5 and TRBJ1-5; TCRdb designates TRBD1, a call that cannot be tested without DNA. Germline CDR1 is SGHKS and CDR2 is YYEKEE (reference sequence). There are 17 residues in the CDR3. The chain's CDR3 is CASSSCSDPLCNQPQHF.

This chain uses TRBV6-5 with TRBJ2-1. This CDR3 is built from 14 residues. In germline, CDR1 is MNHEY, CDR2 SVGAGI. CDR3 sequence reads: CASSLSTGYNEQFF.